This T cell receptor beta chain was obtained from a study of blood T cell repertoires in COVID-19. The V and J ends lost 1 base and 7 bases, in that order; junction bases with no gene match: 8. The germline V gene has CDR1 SGHTA and CDR2 FQGNSA. CDR3 size: 16 residues. Measured with immunoSEQ multiplex PCR; TCRdb has only the in-frame clones, and not every one. The sample lists some 240,000 clones, 75% to 90% occurring once. The chain recombines TRBV7-2 with TRBJ2-2; 8 nucleotides match TRBD2. Specimen: PBMCs or T cells enriched from blood (not recorded which). The sequence was obtained from a woman between 35 and 50 years old with acute COVID-19. The CDR3 loop is CASSLELAGGLGELFF. CDR3 nucleotide sequence: TGTGCCAGCAGCTTAGAACTGGCGGGAGGTCTCGGGGAGCTGTTTTTT.